This T cell receptor beta chain was sequenced in a study of cytomegalovirus exposure and HLA in healthy donors. Notes on the study in general: The authors listed 150 to 200 TCR beta chains as cytomegalovirus-associated. At a 0.05 false discovery rate, a later analysis found 18,000 or so TCR beta sequences to be associated with HLA alleles. Fewer N-insertions than the roughly 670-donor mean were reportedly shown by an Asian-associated ancestry cluster in a later analysis.

The PCR was carried out with 60 Vbeta primers and 13 Jbeta primers. Study processing details: An analysis that came later counted tens of millions of unique TCR beta chains, approximately 12 million shared. Profiled with immunoSEQ multiplex PCR; TCRdb holds only in-frame clones, not every one. V and J calls and clone size come straight from that table; D and trimming were deduced from the DNA. The sample contains about 250,000 clones, 80% of which appear only once. A note on this clone: As yet, its antigen is unknown.

The TCR originated in a girl under 10 years old in good health and CMV-seronegative. The sample consisted of PBMCs.

CDR3 sequence (DNA): TGCAGCGCACGGGGGCGGGAGTTTCACAATGAGCAGTTCTTC. As protein: CSARGREFHNEQFF. The rearrangement links TRBV29-1 to TRBJ2-1; D perhaps matches TRBD2 (7 bases). Germline V CDR1 and CDR2: SQVTM, ANQGSEA. Trimming took off 7 bases at V and 5 bases at J, with 18 bases between the two ends. The CDR3 spans 14 residues.